These T cell receptor beta chains were read from a single sample in a study of T cell changes during pregnancy in multiple sclerosis. Profiled with immunoSEQ multiplex PCR; TCRdb holds only in-frame clones, not every one. The sample includes about 100,000 clones, almost 95% of them seen just once. The starting material was peripheral blood, obtained before pregnancy. These receptors were taken from a female donor with multiple sclerosis, enrolled in a pregnancy study. Each CDR3 is given with its conserved first and last residue.

>TRBV10-3|TRBJ2-7
CAITPGLGGEQYF
>TRBV30|TRBJ1-1
CAWSDSMNTEAFF
>TRBV27|TRBJ1-2
CASSYRVNYGYTF
>TRBV10-2|TRBJ2-5
CASSAQAQETQYF
>TRBV7-9|TRBJ2-2
CASRPTSGRDGTGELFF
>TRBV27|TRBJ2-7
CASSGGGPYEQYF
>TRBV7-6|TRBJ2-1
CASSPGWAGGPPSSYNEQFF
>TRBV28|TRBJ2-1
CASSFIRGGGPGASYNEQFF
>TRBV30|TRBJ2-2
CAWMFGGGGNTGELFF
>TRBV9|TRBJ1-5
CASSVGAEAGQPQHF
>TRBV7-2|TRBJ2-1
CASSLVSSASNEQFF
>TRBV5-1|TRBJ2-5
CASSPTGSQTQYF
>TRBV5-1|TRBJ2-2
CASSLVVLNTGELFF
>TRBV28|TRBJ1-1
CASWQGDTEAFF
>TRBV9|TRBJ1-1
CASSALRNTEAFF
>TRBV27|TRBJ2-5
CATGGPGETQYF
>TRBV5-4|TRBJ2-7
CASSFHRAGSKYEQYF
>TRBV7-9|TRBJ2-2
CASTGQGQDTGELFF